The rows below give T cell receptor beta chains drawn from one sample of a study of blood T cell repertoires in COVID-19. The repertoire was sequenced with immunoSEQ multiplex PCR; TCRdb's copy has only in-frame clones and lacks some. The table shows 40,000 to 65,000 clones, with roughly 79% occurring only once. Input material: peripheral blood. The source is a human donor in a cohort sampled during active COVID-19. The CDR3 runs from the conserved cysteine through the conserved F or W. Fields, in order: D gene, clone size, J gene, V gene, CDR3 protein, CDR3 DNA. A D gene is named only where the DNA matches it firmly. Clone size is shown for a subset of rows, as once, few, many or a class of expanded clone.

D: NA
size: NA
J: TRBJ2-7
V: TRBV9
CDR3: CASSVAQGPYEQYF
DNA: TGTGCCAGCAGCGTAGCACAGGGCCCCTACGAGCAGTACTTC

D: NA
size: NA
J: TRBJ1-5
V: TRBV6-6
CDR3: CASSYSVGQPQHF
DNA: TGTGCCAGCAGTTACTCGGTCGGTCAGCCCCAGCATTTT

D: NA
size: NA
J: TRBJ1-3
V: TRBV4-1
CDR3: CASSDISGNTIYF
DNA: TGCGCCAGCAGCGACATCTCTGGAAACACCATATATTTT

D: NA
size: NA
J: TRBJ1-1
V: TRBV4-3
CDR3: CASSQAVNTEAFF
DNA: TGCGCCAGCAGCCAAGCAGTGAACACTGAAGCTTTCTTT

D: NA
size: NA
J: TRBJ2-1
V: TRBV29-1
CDR3: CSVGGLYNEQFF
DNA: TGCAGCGTGGGGGGGCTCTACAATGAGCAGTTCTTC

D: TRBD2
size: NA
J: TRBJ2-1
V: TRBV7-2
CDR3: CASSSGGGPPHEQFF
DNA: TGTGCCAGCAGCAGCGGGGGGGGTCCACCACATGAGCAGTTCTTC

D: NA
size: NA
J: TRBJ2-1
V: TRBV19
CDR3: CASSMGWASSEQFF
DNA: TGTGCCAGTAGTATGGGGTGGGCTAGCAGTGAGCAGTTCTTC

D: NA
size: NA
J: TRBJ2-7
V: TRBV13
CDR3: CASSLTRAGEQYF
DNA: TGTGCCAGCAGCTTAACCAGGGCGGGAGAGCAGTACTTC

D: TRBD1
size: NA
J: TRBJ1-6
V: TRBV28
CDR3: CAGRTGNNSPLHF
DNA: TGTGCCGGAAGGACAGGGAATAATTCACCCCTCCACTTT

D: NA
size: few
J: TRBJ1-1
V: TRBV7-9
CDR3: CASSYRQFAEAFF
DNA: TGTGCCAGCAGCTACAGGCAGTTTGCTGAAGCTTTCTTT

D: TRBD2
size: once
J: TRBJ2-2
V: TRBV6-4
CDR3: CASRPRGGSGELFF
DNA: TGTGCCAGCAGACCCCGGGGGGGATCCGGGGAGCTGTTTTTT

D: TRBD2
size: NA
J: TRBJ2-3
V: TRBV5-1
CDR3: CASSLDPASGGNTDTQYF
DNA: TGCGCCAGCAGCTTGGACCCAGCTAGCGGGGGGAACACAGATACGCAGTATTTT

D: TRBD1
size: once
J: TRBJ1-4
V: TRBV10-3
CDR3: CAIRAGQGNEKLFF
DNA: TGTGCCATCAGAGCGGGACAGGGGAATGAAAAACTGTTTTTT

D: TRBD1
size: NA
J: TRBJ2-7
V: TRBV3-1/TRBV3-2
CDR3: CASSQEGDRDPNYEQYF
DNA: TGTGCCAGCAGCCAAGAGGGGGACAGGGACCCAAACTACGAGCAGTACTTC

D: NA
size: NA
J: TRBJ2-1
V: TRBV7-9
CDR3: CASSVTGFGDEQFF
DNA: TGTGCCAGCAGCGTGACGGGGTTCGGCGATGAGCAGTTCTTC

D: TRBD2
size: NA
J: TRBJ2-5
V: TRBV29-1
CDR3: CSVVTAGGGRETQYF
DNA: TGCAGCGTTGTAACAGCGGGAGGTGGACGAGAGACCCAGTACTTC

D: NA
size: NA
J: TRBJ1-2
V: TRBV5-4
CDR3: CASSWGGGYTF
DNA: TGTGCCAGCAGCTGGGGGGGTGGCTACACCTTC

D: NA
size: NA
J: TRBJ1-2
V: TRBV19
CDR3: CASSIGSGLYGYTF
DNA: TGTGCCAGTAGTATAGGTAGCGGACTCTATGGCTACACCTTC

D: TRBD2
size: NA
J: TRBJ2-1
V: TRBV9
CDR3: CASSGASGGAYNEQFF
DNA: TGTGCCAGCAGCGGGGCTAGCGGGGGGGCGTACAATGAGCAGTTCTTC

D: NA
size: few
J: TRBJ1-3
V: TRBV27
CDR3: CASSPDTSGNTIYF
DNA: TGTGCCAGCAGCCCGGACACCTCTGGAAACACCATATATTTT

D: NA
size: NA
J: TRBJ1-2
V: TRBV25-1
CDR3: CASSEQNYGYTF
DNA: TGTGCCAGCAGTGAACAGAACTATGGCTACACCTTC

D: NA
size: few
J: TRBJ2-3
V: TRBV6-4
CDR3: CASSDDPGTSGTQYF
DNA: TGTGCCAGCAGTGACGACCCAGGGACTTCGGGTACGCAGTATTTT

D: NA
size: few
J: TRBJ1-2
V: TRBV4-3
CDR3: CASSLQNGGHGYTF
DNA: TGCGCCAGCAGCCTTCAGAACGGGGGGCATGGCTACACCTTC

D: TRBD1
size: few
J: TRBJ2-7
V: TRBV10-1
CDR3: CASSEGTGRHYEQYF
DNA: TGCGCCAGCAGTGAGGGGACAGGGCGCCACTACGAGCAGTACTTC

D: NA
size: NA
J: TRBJ2-3
V: TRBV3-1/TRBV3-2
CDR3: CASSQEGADTQYF
DNA: TGTGCCAGCAGCCAAGAGGGGGCCGATACGCAGTATTTT

D: NA
size: few
J: TRBJ1-2
V: TRBV11-3
CDR3: CASRERWYGYTF
DNA: TGTGCCAGCAGGGAGAGGTGGTATGGCTACACCTTC

D: TRBD1
size: NA
J: TRBJ2-3
V: TRBV5-5
CDR3: CASSPGTGPSDTQYF
DNA: TGTGCCAGCAGCCCAGGGACAGGACCTTCGGATACGCAGTATTTT

D: TRBD1
size: once
J: TRBJ2-1
V: TRBV7-3
CDR3: CASSYRQGAYNEQFF
DNA: TGTGCCAGCAGCTACCGACAGGGTGCCTACAATGAGCAGTTCTTC

D: TRBD2
size: NA
J: TRBJ2-3
V: TRBV7-3
CDR3: CASSLTVGLAGGPTSDTQYF
DNA: TGTGCCAGCAGCTTAACAGTAGGACTAGCGGGAGGGCCCACCTCAGATACGCAGTATTTT

D: NA
size: NA
J: TRBJ1-2
V: TRBV3-1/TRBV3-2
CDR3: CASSQGWQTQDGYTF
DNA: TGTGCCAGCAGCCAGGGTTGGCAGACCCAGGATGGCTACACCTTC

D: NA
size: NA
J: TRBJ2-6
V: TRBV12-3/TRBV12-4
CDR3: CASRLSGANVLTF
DNA: TGTGCCAGCAGACTCTCTGGGGCCAACGTCCTGACTTTC

D: TRBD1
size: NA
J: TRBJ1-2
V: TRBV3-1/TRBV3-2
CDR3: CASSYGQGMDGYTF
DNA: TGTGCCAGCAGCTACGGACAGGGGATGGATGGCTACACCTTC

D: NA
size: NA
J: TRBJ1-4
V: TRBV28
CDR3: CASRSREKLFF
DNA: TGTGCCAGCAGAAGCCGGGAAAAACTGTTTTTT

D: NA
size: NA
J: TRBJ2-4
V: TRBV4-1
CDR3: CASSDVAGAKNIQYF
DNA: TGCGCCAGCAGCGACGTCGCCGGGGCCAAAAACATTCAGTACTTC

D: NA
size: NA
J: TRBJ2-1
V: TRBV24-1
CDR3: CATSDFLGEHRQFF
DNA: TGTGCCACCAGTGATTTCCTCGGGGAGCATAGGCAGTTCTTC

D: TRBD1
size: NA
J: TRBJ1-2
V: TRBV5-1
CDR3: CASNVLPGQGVGYTF
DNA: TGCGCCAGCAACGTATTACCGGGACAGGGTGTTGGCTACACCTTC

D: TRBD2
size: few
J: TRBJ2-1
V: TRBV7-2
CDR3: CASSQQSGGPPYNEQFF
DNA: TGTGCCAGCAGCCAGCAGAGCGGGGGCCCACCCTACAATGAGCAGTTCTTC

D: NA
size: NA
J: TRBJ2-6
V: TRBV11-2
CDR3: CASSLDFRGSGANVLTF
DNA: TGTGCCAGCAGCTTAGATTTCAGGGGCTCTGGGGCCAACGTCCTGACTTTC

D: NA
size: NA
J: TRBJ1-1
V: TRBV7-8
CDR3: CASSLGGLTEAFF
DNA: TGTGCCAGCAGCTTAGGGGGACTCACTGAAGCTTTCTTT

D: NA
size: few
J: TRBJ1-3
V: TRBV4-1
CDR3: CASSFVAGQQSSGNTIYF
DNA: TGCGCCAGCAGCTTCGTCGCGGGGCAGCAAAGCTCTGGAAACACCATATATTTT

D: NA
size: few
J: TRBJ2-7
V: TRBV6-2/TRBV6-3
CDR3: CASSMGTIYEQYF
DNA: TGTGCCAGCAGCATGGGGACAATTTACGAGCAGTACTTC

D: TRBD2
size: NA
J: TRBJ2-1
V: TRBV29-1
CDR3: CSVEPSGGNEQFF
DNA: TGCAGCGTTGAACCTAGCGGGGGTAATGAGCAGTTCTTC

D: NA
size: once
J: TRBJ1-1
V: TRBV6-2/TRBV6-3
CDR3: CASSYEHNTEAFF
DNA: TGTGCCAGCAGTTACGAGCATAACACTGAAGCTTTCTTT

D: NA
size: NA
J: TRBJ2-7
V: TRBV20-1
CDR3: CSARGSYEQYF
DNA: TGCAGTGCCAGGGGATCCTACGAGCAGTACTTC

D: NA
size: NA
J: TRBJ1-1
V: TRBV7-2
CDR3: CASSAGMNTEAFF
DNA: TGTGCCAGCAGCGCAGGAATGAACACTGAAGCTTTCTTT

D: NA
size: NA
J: TRBJ1-5
V: TRBV18
CDR3: CASSPAGGPQHF
DNA: TGTGCCAGCTCCCCGGCCGGGGGGCCCCAGCATTTT

D: TRBD2
size: NA
J: TRBJ2-1
V: TRBV30
CDR3: CAWRHPTSSGRKNEQFF
DNA: TGTGCCTGGAGACACCCAACCTCTAGCGGGAGGAAAAATGAGCAGTTCTTC

D: TRBD1
size: NA
J: TRBJ2-7
V: TRBV23-1
CDR3: CASSRTGESYEQYF
DNA: TGCGCCAGCTCGCGGACAGGGGAATCCTACGAGCAGTACTTC

D: TRBD1
size: NA
J: TRBJ2-7
V: TRBV6-5
CDR3: CASSLGQGLLTYEQYF
DNA: TGTGCCAGCAGTTTGGGACAGGGCCTCCTGACCTACGAGCAGTACTTC

D: NA
size: NA
J: TRBJ2-7
V: TRBV4-3
CDR3: CASSQDYPGYYEQYF
DNA: TGCGCCAGCAGCCAAGATTATCCAGGATACTACGAGCAGTACTTC

D: NA
size: NA
J: TRBJ1-2
V: TRBV2
CDR3: CASSGTPSRGSNYGYTF
DNA: TGTGCCAGCAGTGGGACTCCCTCACGAGGTTCGAACTATGGCTACACCTTC